Each of the 14 T cell receptor beta chains below was sequenced from the same sample in a study of blood T cell repertoires in COVID-19 (dated by TCRdb to about 2020). Preparation of the library involved the immunoSEQ multiplex PCR assay. TCRdb retrieved this table from immuneACCESS and kept in-frame rearrangements only. Not all clones are present; in checked studies, unresolved V genes account for under half, and no reason is known for the remainder. For this sample the table gives 130,000 to 150,000 clones, of which 80% to 90% were detected only once. The ten most abundant clones make up approximately 7.1% of the sample. The sequencing sample was made of peripheral blood. The receptors originated from a woman aged 45-59 years in a cohort sampled during active or convalescent COVID-19.

This sequence joins TRBV24-1 and TRBJ1-5, with D possibly being TRBD1 (5 bases). CDR1 and CDR2 (germline): KGHDR, SFDVKD. This CDR3 is 17 amino acids long. The ends were cut back, 3 bases at V and 4 bases at J, with 18 bases in the middle. For the CDR3, the DNA is TGTGCCACCAGTGATCCTTCTCAAGACAGTTGGAATCAGCCCCAGCATTTT. Translated: CATSDPSQDSWNQPQHF.

This chain joins TRBV29-1 and TRBJ2-2, with 11 bases fitting TRBD2. Per the germline V gene, CDR1 is SQVTM and CDR2 is ANQGSEA. There are 15 residues in the CDR3. The V gene end was trimmed by 4 bases and the J gene end by 6 bases; junction bases not matched to a gene: 7. This CDR3 is CSVGGSSGGPGELFF. CDR3 coding DNA: TGCAGCGTTGGGGGCTCTAGCGGGGGGCCCGGGGAGCTGTTTTTT.

The gene calls are TRBV5-5 and TRBJ1-3; D remains ambiguous. The V end was cut by 0 bases, the J end by 0 bases, with 7 bases between. The CDR3 loop spans 15 amino acids. Germline CDR1 is SGHKS and CDR2 is YYEKEE (reference sequence). CDR3 amino acids: CASSLGGDSGNTIYF. The CDR3 nucleotides read TGTGCCAGCAGCTTGGGGGGAGACTCTGGAAACACCATATATTTT.

The chain links TRBV3-1 (or the pseudogene TRBV3-2) to TRBJ1-2; D possibly corresponds to TRBD1 (5 bases). The V end lost 3 bases, the J end lost 4 bases, and 21 bases lay between the germline ends. CDR3 length equals 17 residues. Germline CDR1 is LGHDT and CDR2 is YNNKEL (reference sequence). CDR3 residues: CASSHLDVRGDIYGYTF. CDR3 sequence (DNA): TGTGCCAGCAGCCACCTCGATGTTAGGGGTGACATCTATGGCTACACCTTC.

This clone was seen more than once but under ten times. The chain employs TRBV19 and TRBJ2-7; D remains unclear. In germline, CDR1 is LNHDA, CDR2 SQIVND (reference sequence). V shed 3 bases and J shed 0 bases, with 12 bases lying between them. The CDR3 contains 15 residues. This CDR3 reads CASSMAGLSSYEQYF. CDR3 sequence (DNA): TGTGCCAGTAGTATGGCAGGCCTAAGCTCCTACGAGCAGTACTTC.

The V call is TRBV4-1, the J call TRBJ1-6; D call uncertain. V was shortened by 0 bases and J by 10 bases, with 16 bases between the two germline ends. Per germline, CDR1 MGHRA and CDR2 YSYEKL. CDR3 size: 16 residues. The CDR3 sequence: CASSQDRSVLWSPLHF. In nucleotides, the CDR3 is TGCGCCAGCAGCCAAGATCGGTCCGTGCTGTGGTCACCCCTCCACTTT.

The V call is TRBV18, the J call TRBJ1-4; D gene uncertain. The germline gives CDR1 KGHSH, CDR2 LQKENI. The CDR3 consists of 14 residues. V shed 3 bases and J shed 5 bases, with 10 bases lying between them. CDR3 sequence (DNA): TGTGCCAGCTCACCGTCTGCGGAGAATGAAAAACTGTTTTTT. It translates to CASSPSAENEKLFF.

This rearrangement joins TRBV6-5 to TRBJ1-5; 8 bases match TRBD1. The CDR3 is made up of 15 amino acids. The germline CDR1 and CDR2 sequences are MNHEY and SVGAGI. The V and J ends lost 4 bases and 7 bases, in that order; junction bases with no gene match: 9. CDR3 amino acids: CASSSSARGHQPQHF. Written as DNA, the CDR3 is TGTGCCAGCAGTTCAAGCGCCAGGGGGCACCAGCCCCAGCATTTT.

The rearrangement joins TRBV4-2 to TRBJ1-5; 8 bases map to TRBD1. In germline, CDR1 is LGHNA, CDR2 YNFKEQ. The CDR3 covers 15 residues. V gave up 4 bases and J gave up 0 bases; unmatched junction bases: 2. The CDR3: CASSPQGDSNQPQHF. The CDR3 DNA follows: TGTGCCAGCAGCCCACAGGGGGATAGCAATCAGCCCCAGCATTTT.

This chain uses TRBV24-1 with TRBJ1-2; no firm D call. This CDR3 comprises 13 residues. CDR1 KGHDR and CDR2 SFDVKD come from the germline V gene. Trimming took 5 bases from V and 6 from J, leaving 12 bases between them. The CDR3 spells CATSASRADGYTF. The CDR3 region has the DNA TGTGCCACCAGTGCTTCGCGGGCGGATGGCTACACCTTC.

The rearrangement joins TRBV4-1 to TRBJ2-7, with TRBD1 matching over 7 bases. The V and J ends lost 2 bases and 4 bases, in that order; junction bases with no gene match: 2. CDR3 size: 13 residues. The V gene's germline CDR1 is MGHRA and CDR2 YSYEKL. CDR3 DNA sequence: TGCGCCAGCAGCCAAACGGACAGGTACGAGCAGTACTTC. Translation gives CASSQTDRYEQYF.

This sequence joins TRBV5-3 and TRBJ1-1; TRBD1 matches at 10 bases. TRBV5-3 falls under the ORF class, with uncertain function. V dropped 6 bases and J dropped 5; count of bases not matched to a gene: 10. The CDR3 consists of 15 residues. The CDR3 spells CARKVGDRGNTEAFF. The CDR3 region has the DNA TGTGCCAGAAAGGTCGGGGACAGGGGAAATACTGAAGCTTTCTTT.

The chain combines TRBV2 with TRBJ1-2, with TRBD1 matching 11 bases. This CDR3 is 15 amino acids long. Looked up from germline, CDR1 is SNHLY and CDR2 is FYNNEI. J lost 2 bases, V lost 5 bases, and 4 bases had no gene match. Written as DNA, the CDR3 is TGTGCCAGCAGTACCGGACAGGGGGCAAACTATGGCTACACCTTC. Translated: CASSTGQGANYGYTF.

The gene calls are TRBV6-5 and TRBJ2-2, with a possible D match to TRBD1 (5 bases). Germline V gene data show CDR1 as MNHEY and CDR2 as SVGAGI. The ends were cut back, 6 bases at V and 6 bases at J, with 8 bases in the middle. The CDR3 runs to 12 residues. CDR3 residues: CASRPGSGELFF. Here the CDR3 DNA reads TGTGCCAGCAGACCAGGGTCCGGGGAGCTGTTTTTT.